This paragraph reports one T cell receptor beta chain. Its antigen remains unknown. A 5'RACE reaction primed in the constant segment made cDNA libraries of TCR alpha and TCR beta, and these carried sample barcodes and UMIs. TCRdb itself ran the 5' RACE reads through MiXCR, one entry per CDR3 protein. The data contain 260,000 or so distinct CDR3 sequences, 16% of them seen just once; the ten biggest clones take up 22%. Germline CDR1 and CDR2: SEHNR and FQNEAQ (reference sequence). With 5 bases removed from V and 3 bases from J, the gap between germline ends came to 18 bases. The CDR3 sequence is 16 residues long. This entry is derived from a study of T-cell memory formation after mild COVID-19. Study results and limitations: Cross-reactive memory seemingly joined, as some responding clones were found in pre-infection memory.

The TCR originated in a man between 18 and 29 years old who had mild COVID-19 (a few samples of this study predate the infection). Cell type and time point are not known. The chain employs TRBV7-9 and TRBJ2-3; possible D gene TRBD2, 7 bases. Sample: PBMCs or a T cell subset sorted from them (not recorded which). The DNA for the CDR3 is TGTGCCAGCAGCCCACTCGGTGGGGGGGCGACAGATACGCAGTATTTT. It codes for CASSPLGGGATDTQYF.